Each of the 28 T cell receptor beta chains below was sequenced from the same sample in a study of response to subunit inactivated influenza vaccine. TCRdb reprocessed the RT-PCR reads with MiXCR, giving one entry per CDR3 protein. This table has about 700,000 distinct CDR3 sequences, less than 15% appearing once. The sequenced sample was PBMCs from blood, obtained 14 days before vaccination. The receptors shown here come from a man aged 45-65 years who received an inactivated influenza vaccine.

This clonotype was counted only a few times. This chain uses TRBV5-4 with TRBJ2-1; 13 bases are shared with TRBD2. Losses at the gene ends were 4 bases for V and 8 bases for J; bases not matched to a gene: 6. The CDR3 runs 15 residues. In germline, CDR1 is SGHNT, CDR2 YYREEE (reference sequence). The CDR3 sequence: CASSPRGLAGDEQFF. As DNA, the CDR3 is TGTGCCAGCAGCCCCCGCGGACTAGCGGGAGATGAGCAGTTCTTC.

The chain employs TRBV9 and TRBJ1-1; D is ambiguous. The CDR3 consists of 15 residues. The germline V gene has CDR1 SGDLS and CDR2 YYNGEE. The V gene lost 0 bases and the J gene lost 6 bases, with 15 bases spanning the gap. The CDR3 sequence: CASSVGGQIFAEAFF. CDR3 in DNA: TGTGCCAGCAGCGTAGGAGGCCAAATCTTCGCTGAAGCTTTCTTT.

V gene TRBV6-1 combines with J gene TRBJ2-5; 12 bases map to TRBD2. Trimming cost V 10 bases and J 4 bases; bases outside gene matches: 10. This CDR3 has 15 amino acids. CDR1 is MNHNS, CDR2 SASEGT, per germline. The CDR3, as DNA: TGTGCCACCGGACCTAGCGGGAGGGCCGGAGAGACCCAGTACTTC. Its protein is CATGPSGRAGETQYF.

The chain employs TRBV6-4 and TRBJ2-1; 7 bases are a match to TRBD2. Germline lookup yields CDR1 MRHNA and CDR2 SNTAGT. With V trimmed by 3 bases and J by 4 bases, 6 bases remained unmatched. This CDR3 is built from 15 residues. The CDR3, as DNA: TGTGCCAGCAGTGAAGGGGCTAGCGGATACAATGAGCAGTTCTTC. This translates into CASSEGASGYNEQFF.

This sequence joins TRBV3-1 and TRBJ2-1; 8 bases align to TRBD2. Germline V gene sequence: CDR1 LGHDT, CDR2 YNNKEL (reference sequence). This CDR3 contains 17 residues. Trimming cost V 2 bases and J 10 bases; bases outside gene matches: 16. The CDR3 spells CASSQSLGLGARGEQFF. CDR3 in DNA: TGTGCCAGCAGCCAATCACTGGGACTAGGGGCCCGAGGGGAGCAGTTCTTC.

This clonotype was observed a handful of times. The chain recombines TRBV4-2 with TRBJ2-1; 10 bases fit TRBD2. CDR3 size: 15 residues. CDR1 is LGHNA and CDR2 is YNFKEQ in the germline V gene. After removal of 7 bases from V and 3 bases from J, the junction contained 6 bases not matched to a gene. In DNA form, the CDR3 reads TGTGCCAGCAACGCTGTAGCGGGAGGCTACAATGAGCAGTTCTTC. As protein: CASNAVAGGYNEQFF.

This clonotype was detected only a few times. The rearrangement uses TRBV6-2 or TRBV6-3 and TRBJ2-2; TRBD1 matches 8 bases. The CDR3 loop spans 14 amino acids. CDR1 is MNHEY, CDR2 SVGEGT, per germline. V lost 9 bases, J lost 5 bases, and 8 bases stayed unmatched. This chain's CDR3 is CASSRTGSTGELFF. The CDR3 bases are TGTGCCAGTTCGCGGACAGGGTCGACCGGGGAGCTGTTTTTT.

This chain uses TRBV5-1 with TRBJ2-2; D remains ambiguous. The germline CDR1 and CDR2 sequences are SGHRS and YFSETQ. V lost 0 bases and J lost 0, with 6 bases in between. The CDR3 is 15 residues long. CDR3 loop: CASSLGASNTGELFF. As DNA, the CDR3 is TGCGCCAGCAGCTTGGGAGCTTCGAACACCGGGGAGCTGTTTTTT.

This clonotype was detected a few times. The chain's CDR3 is CASSPFSLGNSYEQYF. Written as DNA, the CDR3 is TGTGCCAGCTCACCTTTTTCCCTCGGCAACTCCTACGAGCAGTACTTC. The chain carries TRBV18 and TRBJ2-7; D not certain. V lost 3 bases to trimming and J lost 0 bases, with 15 bases between them. Germline CDR1 reads KGHSH; CDR2 reads LQKENI. CDR3 size: 16 residues.

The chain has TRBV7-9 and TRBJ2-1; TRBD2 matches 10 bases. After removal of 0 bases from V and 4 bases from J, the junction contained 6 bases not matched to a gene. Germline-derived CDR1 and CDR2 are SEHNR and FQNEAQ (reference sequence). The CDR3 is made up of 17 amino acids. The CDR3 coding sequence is TGTGCCAGCAGCTTAGCCCGAACTAGCGGGGAATACAATGAGCAGTTCTTC. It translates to CASSLARTSGEYNEQFF.

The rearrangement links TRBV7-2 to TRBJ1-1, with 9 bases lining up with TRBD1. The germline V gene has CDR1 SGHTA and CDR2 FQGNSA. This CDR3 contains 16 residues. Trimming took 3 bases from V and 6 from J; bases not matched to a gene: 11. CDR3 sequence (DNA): TGTGCCAGCAGCTTCCGGGACAGGGAGATGAAGGCTGAAGCTTTCTTT. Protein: CASSFRDREMKAEAFF.

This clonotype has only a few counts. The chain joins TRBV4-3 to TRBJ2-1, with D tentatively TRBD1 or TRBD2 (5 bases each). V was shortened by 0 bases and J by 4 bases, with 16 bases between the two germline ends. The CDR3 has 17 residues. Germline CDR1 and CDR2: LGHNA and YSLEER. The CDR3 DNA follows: TGCGCCAGCAGCCAAGATAGCGCCGGACACGCTTACAATGAGCAGTTCTTC. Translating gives CASSQDSAGHAYNEQFF.

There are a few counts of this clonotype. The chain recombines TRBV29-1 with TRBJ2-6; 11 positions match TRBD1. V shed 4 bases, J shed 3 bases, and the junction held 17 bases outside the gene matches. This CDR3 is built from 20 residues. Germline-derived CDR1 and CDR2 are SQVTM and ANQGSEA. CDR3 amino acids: CSVVGTEGGQGAFGANVLTF. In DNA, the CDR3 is TGCAGCGTTGTGGGGACCGAGGGAGGACAGGGGGCTTTTGGGGCCAACGTCCTGACTTTC.

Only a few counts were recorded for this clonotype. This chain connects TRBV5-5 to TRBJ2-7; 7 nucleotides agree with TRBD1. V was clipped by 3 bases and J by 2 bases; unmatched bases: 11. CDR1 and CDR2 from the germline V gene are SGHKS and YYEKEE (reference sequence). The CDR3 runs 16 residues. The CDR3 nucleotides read TGTGCCAGCAGCTCAGGCGCGACAGGGAAGACCTACGAGCAGTACTTC. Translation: CASSSGATGKTYEQYF.

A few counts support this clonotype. The CDR3 nucleotides are TGTGCCAGCAGCCAAGGGCTATATAGCAATCAGCCCCAGCATTTT. Its protein product is CASSQGLYSNQPQHF. The rearrangement links TRBV3-1 to TRBJ1-5; D uncertain. Trimming removed 1 base from V and 0 bases from J, with 7 bases in between. CDR1 is LGHDT and CDR2 is YNNKEL in the germline V gene (reference sequence). This CDR3 has 15 residues.

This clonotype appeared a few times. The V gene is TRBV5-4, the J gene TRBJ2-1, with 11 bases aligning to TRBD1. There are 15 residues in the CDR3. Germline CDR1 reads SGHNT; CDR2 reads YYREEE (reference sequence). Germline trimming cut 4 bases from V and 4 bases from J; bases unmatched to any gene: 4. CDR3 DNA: TGTGCCAGCAGCCCGGGACAGGGGGAATACAATGAGCAGTTCTTC. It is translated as CASSPGQGEYNEQFF.

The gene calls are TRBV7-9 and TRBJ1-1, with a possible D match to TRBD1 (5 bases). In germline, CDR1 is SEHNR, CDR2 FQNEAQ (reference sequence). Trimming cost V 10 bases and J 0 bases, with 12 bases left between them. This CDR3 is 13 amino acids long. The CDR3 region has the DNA TGTGCCACTCACCGGGGGGTGAACACTGAAGCTTTCTTT. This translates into CATHRGVNTEAFF.

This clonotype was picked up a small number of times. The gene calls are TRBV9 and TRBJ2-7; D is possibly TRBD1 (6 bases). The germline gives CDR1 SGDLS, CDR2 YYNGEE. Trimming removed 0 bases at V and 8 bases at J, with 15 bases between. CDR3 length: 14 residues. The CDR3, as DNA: TGTGCCAGCAGCGTAGCGGGGACATTCGGACAGCAGTACTTC. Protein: CASSVAGTFGQQYF.

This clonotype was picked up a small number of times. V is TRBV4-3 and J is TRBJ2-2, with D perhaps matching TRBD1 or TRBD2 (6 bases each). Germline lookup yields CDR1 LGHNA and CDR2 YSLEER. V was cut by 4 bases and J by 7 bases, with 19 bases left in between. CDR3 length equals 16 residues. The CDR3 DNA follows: TGCGCCAGCAGCCTTGCAGCCGGGGGCCTGAGCGGGGAGCTGTTTTTT. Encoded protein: CASSLAAGGLSGELFF.

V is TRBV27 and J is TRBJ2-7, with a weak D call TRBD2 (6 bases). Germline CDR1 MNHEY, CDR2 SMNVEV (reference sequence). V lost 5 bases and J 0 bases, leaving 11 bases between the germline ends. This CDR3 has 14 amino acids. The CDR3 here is CASSRGMSSYEQYF. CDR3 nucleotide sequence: TGTGCCAGCAGTCGCGGGATGAGCTCCTACGAGCAGTACTTC.

The CDR3 DNA follows: TGCAGCGCCGCTGACAGTACTAATGAAAAACTGTTTTTT. Amino acid sequence: CSAADSTNEKLFF. V gene TRBV29-1 combines with J gene TRBJ1-4; the D gene is possibly TRBD1 (5 bases). Germline V CDR1 and CDR2: SQVTM, ANQGSEA. CDR3 length: 13 residues. V lost 7 bases to trimming and J lost 2 bases, with 11 bases between them.

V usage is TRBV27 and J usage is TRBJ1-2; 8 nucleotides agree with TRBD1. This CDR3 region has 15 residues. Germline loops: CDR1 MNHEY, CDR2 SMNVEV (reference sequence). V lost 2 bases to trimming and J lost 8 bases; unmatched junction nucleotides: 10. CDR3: CASSLRGQGSWGYTF. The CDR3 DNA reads TGTGCCAGCAGTTTAAGAGGACAGGGATCTTGGGGCTACACCTTC.

Written as DNA, the CDR3 is TGTGCCAGCAGTTACTCGGGGGGGGCTTGGGAGACCCAGTACTTC. Translated, it gives CASSYSGGAWETQYF. This chain links TRBV6-5 with TRBJ2-5, with D perhaps matching TRBD2 (7 bases). The V gene's germline CDR1 is MNHEY and CDR2 SVGAGI. The CDR3 covers 15 residues. V lost 0 bases and J lost 5, with 13 bases in between.

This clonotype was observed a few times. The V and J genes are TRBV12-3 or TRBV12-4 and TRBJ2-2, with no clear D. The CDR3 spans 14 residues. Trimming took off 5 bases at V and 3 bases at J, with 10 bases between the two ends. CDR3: CASSGNTDTGELFF. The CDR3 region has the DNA TGTGCCAGCAGTGGGAATACAGACACCGGGGAGCTGTTTTTT.

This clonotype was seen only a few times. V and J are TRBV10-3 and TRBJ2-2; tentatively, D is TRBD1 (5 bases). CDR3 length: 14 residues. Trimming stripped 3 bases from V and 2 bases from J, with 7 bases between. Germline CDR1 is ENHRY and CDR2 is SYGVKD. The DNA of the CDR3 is TGTGCCATCAGTGACCAGGGAAACACCGGGGAGCTGTTTTTT. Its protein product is CAISDQGNTGELFF.

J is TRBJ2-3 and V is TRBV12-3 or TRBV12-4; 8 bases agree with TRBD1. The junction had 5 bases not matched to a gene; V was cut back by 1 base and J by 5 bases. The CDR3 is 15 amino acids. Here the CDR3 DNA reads TGTGCCAGCAGTTTAGGTACAGGGGGAAGAGATACGCAGTATTTT. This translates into CASSLGTGGRDTQYF.

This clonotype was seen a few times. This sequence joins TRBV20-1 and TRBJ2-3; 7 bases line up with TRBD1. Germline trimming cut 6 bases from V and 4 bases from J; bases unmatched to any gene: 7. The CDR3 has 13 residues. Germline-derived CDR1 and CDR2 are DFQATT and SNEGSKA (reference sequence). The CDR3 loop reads CSAPIGGADTQYF. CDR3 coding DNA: TGCAGTGCCCCAATAGGGGGCGCAGATACGCAGTATTTT.

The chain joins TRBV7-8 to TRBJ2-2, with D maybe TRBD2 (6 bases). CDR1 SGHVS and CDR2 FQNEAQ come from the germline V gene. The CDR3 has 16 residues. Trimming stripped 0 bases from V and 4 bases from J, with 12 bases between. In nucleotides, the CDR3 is TGTGCCAGCAGCTTAGCAGGGACTTCGATCACCGGGGAGCTGTTTTTT. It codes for CASSLAGTSITGELFF.